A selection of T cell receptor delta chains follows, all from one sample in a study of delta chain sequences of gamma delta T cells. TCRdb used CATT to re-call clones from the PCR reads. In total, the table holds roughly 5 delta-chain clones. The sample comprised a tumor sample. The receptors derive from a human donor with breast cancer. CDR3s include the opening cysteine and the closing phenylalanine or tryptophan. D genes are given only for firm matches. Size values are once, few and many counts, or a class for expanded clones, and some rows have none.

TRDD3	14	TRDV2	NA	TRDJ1	TGTGCCTGTGACTCTTGGGGGAACACCGATAAACTCATCTTT	CACDSWGNTDKLIF
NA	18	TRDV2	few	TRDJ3	TGTGCCTGTGACCCGATGGGGCCGACTTCCTGGGACACCCGACAGATGTTTTTC	CACDPMGPTSWDTRQMFF